These T cell receptor beta chains were read from a single sample in a study of T cells in Graves' hyperthyroidism and ophthalmopathy. TCRdb redid the calling of the multiplex PCR reads with MiXCR, one entry per CDR3 protein. Of about 360,000 distinct CDR3 sequences listed, over 10% are singletons. Material: blood. The source is a young woman with Graves' hyperthyroidism. CDR3s leave out the opening cysteine and the closing phenylalanine or tryptophan.

TRBV6-1	ANSKDGGNTIY
TRBV7-9	ASSSKDRANTEAF
TRBV7-6	ASSALAGGPGLNEQF
TRBV2	ASSDPSGRAEQF
TRBV10-3	AIRAPNYGYT
TRBV4-3	ASSPGTGKGQPQH
TRBV6-2/TRBV6-3	ASRHGGMNTEAF
TRBV6-1	ASSYRPGTETQY
TRBV7-2	ASSLREGGIQY
TRBV20-1	SATPRVEETQY
TRBV18	ASSPGGAETSPLH
TRBV6-1	ASSTRDGKNIQY
TRBV7-9	ASSAWDVTQETQY
TRBV12-3/TRBV12-4	ASSPGTGGGGEKLL
TRBV30	AGGQGLVFSYNEQF
TRBV20-1	SARDVQVPDTQY
TRBV15	ATSRDRRARGGFNEKLF
TRBV5-6	ASSFLAGEAF
TRBV5-1	ASSFRTSGTGELF
TRBV6-1	ASSPGRLNTEAF
TRBV11-1	ASSLQGAEQY
TRBV7-8	ASSRQPGETDTQY
TRBV20-1	SANEYSNQPRH
TRBV27	ASRTGSGANVLT
TRBV5-1	ASAQGVNSPLH
TRBV28	ASSSGGQRSPIPLH